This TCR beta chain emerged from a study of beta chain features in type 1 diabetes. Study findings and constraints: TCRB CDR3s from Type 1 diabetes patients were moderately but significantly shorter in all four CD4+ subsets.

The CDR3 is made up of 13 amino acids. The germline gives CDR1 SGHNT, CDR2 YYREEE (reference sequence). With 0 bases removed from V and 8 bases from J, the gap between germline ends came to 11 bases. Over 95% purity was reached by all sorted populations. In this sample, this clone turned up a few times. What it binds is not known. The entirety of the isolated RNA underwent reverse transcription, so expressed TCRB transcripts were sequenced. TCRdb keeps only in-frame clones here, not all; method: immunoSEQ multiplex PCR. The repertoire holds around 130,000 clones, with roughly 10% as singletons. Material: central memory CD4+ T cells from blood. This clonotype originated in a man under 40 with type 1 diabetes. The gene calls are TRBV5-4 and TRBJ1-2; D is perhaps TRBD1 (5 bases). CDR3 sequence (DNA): TGTGCCAGCAGCTTGGCCCCGGGGGACGGCTACACCTTC. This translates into CASSLAPGDGYTF.